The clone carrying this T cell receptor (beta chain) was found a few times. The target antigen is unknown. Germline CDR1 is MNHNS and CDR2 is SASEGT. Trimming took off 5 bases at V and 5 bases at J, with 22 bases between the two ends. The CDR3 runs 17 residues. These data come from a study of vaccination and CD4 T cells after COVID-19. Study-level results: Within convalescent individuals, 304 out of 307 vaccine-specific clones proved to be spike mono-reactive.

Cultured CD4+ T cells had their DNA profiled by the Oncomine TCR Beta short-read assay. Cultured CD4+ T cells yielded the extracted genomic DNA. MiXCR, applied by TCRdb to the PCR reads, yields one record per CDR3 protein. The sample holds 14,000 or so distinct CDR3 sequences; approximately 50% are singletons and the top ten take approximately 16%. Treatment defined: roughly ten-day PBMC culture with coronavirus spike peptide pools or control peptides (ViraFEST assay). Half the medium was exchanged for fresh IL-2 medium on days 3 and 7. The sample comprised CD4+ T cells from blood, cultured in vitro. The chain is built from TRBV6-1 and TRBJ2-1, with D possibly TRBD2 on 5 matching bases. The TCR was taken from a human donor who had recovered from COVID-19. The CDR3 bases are TGTGCCAGCAGTCCTACTCCCCCGGGGTTGGCGGACAATGAGCAGTTCTTC. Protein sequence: CASSPTPPGLADNEQFF.